This TCR beta chain was profiled in a study of shared clonotypes between healthy human individuals (dated by TCRdb to about 2020). Some background on the complete study: Two women and a few men aged 18 to 49 years were included in the cohort. For each donor, CD4 naive and CD4 memory were each given three plates, CD8 naive was given two plates, and CD8 memory was given one plate. Between about 0.8 and 9 billion PBMCs per donor were obtained by leukapheresis. To estimate repertoire size and how much clonotypes are shared between individuals, the study performed deep sequencing of blood TCR repertoires from roughly five healthy adults. To increase sequencing depth and limit assay-specific biases, TCR repertoire library preparation and sequencing were carried out by different laboratories using diverse techniques. What the research found in general, with its limitations: Compared with non-shared clonotypes, the clonotypes found in all four sorted-subset donors had higher generation probabilities. Incomplete sequencing was indicated by rarefaction of sorted-subset datasets, despite the large sequencing depth. Because the study included a small number of donors, the genetic and exposure-history diversity represented was limited. Naive subsets generally had larger estimated clonotype richness than memory subsets did. Pairwise subsampling indicated that sequencing depth was expected to affect the degree of clonotype sharing among donors. Across a few donors, about 4.5% of naive CD4, more than 3% of naive CD8, 2.3% of memory CD4, and 0.3% to 0.45% of memory CD8 clonotypes were shared. Sampling was limited to blood, and TCR repertoires in tissue likely differ from TCR repertoires in blood.

Using the deep immunoSEQ assay, multiplex PCR amplified TCR CDR3 regions from genomic DNA. Extracted genomic DNA from each cell subset was distributed evenly across all wells of several immunoSEQ 96-well plates, and each plate was treated as a replicate. Each replicate PCR for sorted subsets received about 180 ng genomic DNA, equal to around 32,000 T cell genomes. Purified libraries were measured with a Qubit 3.0 fluorometer, size-checked on a Bioanalyzer 2100, and measured again with the KAPA Library Quantification kit. Every immunoSEQ 96-well plate was sequenced on a separate single-read 150-cycle Illumina NextSeq 550 flow cell. Per the authors' processing: Because only junctional sequences without quality scores were contained in the immunoSEQ output, filtering matching that applied to full-length reads could not be performed. Sequences were annotated with PyIR, a Python wrapper for IgBLAST v1.9, and V/J genes and CDR3 were assigned using IMGT germline references. Reads were filtered out if the reads had weak V/J assignments (E-value above 1e-6), no CDR3, stop codons, out-of-frame junctions, or ambiguous translated residues. V3J clonotypes were defined as sequences sharing an identical inferred V gene, J gene, and CDR3 amino acid sequence. The percentage overlap between two repertoires was calculated by dividing the number of shared unique clonotypes by the size of the smaller repertoire. RTK rarefaction, the Chao1 estimator, and Recon v2.1 estimates of unobserved clonotypes were used to assess repertoire richness. For all TCRbeta clonotypes obtained by the gDNA method from a few donors, generation probabilities were computed with OLGA. Not all clones reach the TCRdb copy of this immuneACCESS table, which keeps in-frame sequences only. Checked studies attribute under half of the gap to unresolved V genes and leave the rest unexplained. That table supplies the V and J calls and clone size; D and trimming were determined from the DNA. The sample profile shows about 690,000 clones; less than 95% of them were found once. Jointly, the top ten make up about 34% of the sample.

As concerns this clone: Which antigen it targets is not known. No clone much larger than this one lies a single base away; base qualities are absent.

V sheds 3 bases and J sheds 3 bases, leaving 25 bases between their ends. From the cysteine through the phenylalanine, the CDR3 covers 19 amino acids. Only CDR3 DNA remains: 57 bases, in frame from the first base. CDR1 is given as MDHEN and CDR2 as SYDVKM, both from the germline V gene. Healthy HIV-negative adults with no recently reported acute infections or vaccinations were included as donors. Every donor was a Caucasian adult living in Nashville, Tennessee, USA. The CD8 memory samples were a combination of magnetically selected CD45RO+ cells and CCR7-negative CD45RA+ effector memory (TemRA) cells. After blood collection by leukapheresis, PBMCs were isolated using Ficoll-Histopaque density gradient centrifugation and then cryopreserved in the vapor phase of liquid nitrogen. Analytical flow cytometry was used to check the purity and quantity of every magnetically sorted T cell population. Each sorted fraction had its genomic DNA isolated and then quantified by UV absorbance on a Nanodrop 2000c.

The sequence links TRBV28 to TRBJ2-3, with TRBD2 tentatively as D gene (7 bases match). The receptor's source is a man younger than 35 in good health. Some clones in this sample may be carry-over from other donors' samples. Sequenced: memory CD8+ T cells from PBMCs. This specimen's cell subset or site label, per the study, means: CD45RO+ cells pooled with CCR7-negative TemRA cells. The bases read TGTGCCAGCAGTTTCGGCGGGGGCTACCGGACAGCTTTAACAGATACGCAGTATTTT. This encodes CASSFGGGYRTALTDTQYF.